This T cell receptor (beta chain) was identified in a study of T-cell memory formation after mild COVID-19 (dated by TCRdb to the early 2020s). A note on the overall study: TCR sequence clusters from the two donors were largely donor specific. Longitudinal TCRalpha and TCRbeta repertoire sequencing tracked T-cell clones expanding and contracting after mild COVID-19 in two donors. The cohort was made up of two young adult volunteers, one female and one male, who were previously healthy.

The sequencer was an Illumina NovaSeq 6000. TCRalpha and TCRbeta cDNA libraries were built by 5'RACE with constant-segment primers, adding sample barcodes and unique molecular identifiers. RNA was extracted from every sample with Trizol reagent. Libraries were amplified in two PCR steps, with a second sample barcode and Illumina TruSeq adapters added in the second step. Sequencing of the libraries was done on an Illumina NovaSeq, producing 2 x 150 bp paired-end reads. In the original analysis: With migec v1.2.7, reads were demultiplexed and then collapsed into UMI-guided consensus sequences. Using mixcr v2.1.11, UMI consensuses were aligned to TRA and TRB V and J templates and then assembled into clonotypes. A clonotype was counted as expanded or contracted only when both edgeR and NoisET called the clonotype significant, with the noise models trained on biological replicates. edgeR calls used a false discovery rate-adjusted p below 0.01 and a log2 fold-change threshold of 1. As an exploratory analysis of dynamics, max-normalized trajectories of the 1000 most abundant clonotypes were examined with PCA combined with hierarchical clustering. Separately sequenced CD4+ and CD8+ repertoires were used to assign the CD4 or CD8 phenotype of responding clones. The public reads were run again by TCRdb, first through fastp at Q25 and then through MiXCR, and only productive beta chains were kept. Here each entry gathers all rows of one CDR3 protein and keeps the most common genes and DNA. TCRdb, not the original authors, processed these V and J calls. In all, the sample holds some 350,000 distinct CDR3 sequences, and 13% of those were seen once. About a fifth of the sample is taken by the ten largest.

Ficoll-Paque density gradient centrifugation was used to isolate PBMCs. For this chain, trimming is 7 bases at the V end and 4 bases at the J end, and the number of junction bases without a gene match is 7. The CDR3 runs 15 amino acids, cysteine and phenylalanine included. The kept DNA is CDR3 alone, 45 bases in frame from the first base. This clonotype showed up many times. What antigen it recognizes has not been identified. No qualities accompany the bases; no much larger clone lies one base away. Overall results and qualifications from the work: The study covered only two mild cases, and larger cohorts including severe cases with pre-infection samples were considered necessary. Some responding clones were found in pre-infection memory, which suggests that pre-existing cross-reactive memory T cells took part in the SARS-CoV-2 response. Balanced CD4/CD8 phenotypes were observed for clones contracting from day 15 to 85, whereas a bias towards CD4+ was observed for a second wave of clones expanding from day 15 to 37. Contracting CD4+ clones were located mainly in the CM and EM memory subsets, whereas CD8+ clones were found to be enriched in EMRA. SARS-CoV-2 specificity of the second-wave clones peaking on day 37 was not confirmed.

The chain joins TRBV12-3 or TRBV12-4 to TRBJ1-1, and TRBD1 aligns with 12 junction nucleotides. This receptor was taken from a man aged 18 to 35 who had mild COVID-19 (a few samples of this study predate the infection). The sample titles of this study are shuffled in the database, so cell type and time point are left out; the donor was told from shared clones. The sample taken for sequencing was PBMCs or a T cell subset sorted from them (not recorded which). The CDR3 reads CASNNPGQGATEAFF. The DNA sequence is TGTGCCAGCAATAATCCGGGACAGGGGGCCACTGAAGCTTTCTTT.